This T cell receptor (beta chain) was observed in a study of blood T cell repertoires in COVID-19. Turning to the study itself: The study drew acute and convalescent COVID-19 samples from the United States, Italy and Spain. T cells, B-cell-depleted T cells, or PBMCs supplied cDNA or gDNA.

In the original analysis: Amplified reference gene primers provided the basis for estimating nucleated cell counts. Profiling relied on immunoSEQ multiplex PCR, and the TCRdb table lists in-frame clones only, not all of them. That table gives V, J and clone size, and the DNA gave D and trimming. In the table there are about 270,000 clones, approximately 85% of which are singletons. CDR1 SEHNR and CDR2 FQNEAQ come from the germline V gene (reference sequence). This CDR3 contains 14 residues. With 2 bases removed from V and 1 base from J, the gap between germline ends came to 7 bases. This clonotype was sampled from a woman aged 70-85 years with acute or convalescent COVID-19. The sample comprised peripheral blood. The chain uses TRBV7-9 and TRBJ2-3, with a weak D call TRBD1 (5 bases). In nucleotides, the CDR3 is TGTGCCAGCAGCTTACAGGGTGGCACAGATACGCAGTATTTT. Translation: CASSLQGGTDTQYF.